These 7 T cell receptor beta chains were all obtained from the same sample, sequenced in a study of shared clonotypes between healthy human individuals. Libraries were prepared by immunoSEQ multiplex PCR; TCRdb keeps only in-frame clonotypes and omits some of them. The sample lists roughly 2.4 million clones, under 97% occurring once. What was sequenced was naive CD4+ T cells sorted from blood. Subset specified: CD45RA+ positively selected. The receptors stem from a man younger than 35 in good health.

CDR3 sequence reads: CASSHPGLAGLSYNEQFF. CDR3 nucleotide sequence: TGCGCCAGCAGCCATCCGGGACTAGCGGGACTTTCCTACAATGAGCAGTTCTTC. This chain uses TRBV5-1 with TRBJ2-1; TRBD2 aligns across 13 bases. The V and J ends lost 4 bases and 1 base, in that order; junction bases with no gene match: 8. The CDR3 covers 18 residues. The V gene's germline CDR1 is SGHRS and CDR2 YFSETQ.

The CDR3 region is CASRGGFGEKLFF. The CDR3 nucleotides read TGTGCCAGCAGGGGGGGGTTTGGAGAAAAACTGTTTTTT. The chain carries TRBV2 and TRBJ1-4; D is possibly TRBD1 (5 bases). Trimming removed 6 bases from V and 8 bases from J, with 13 bases in between. The CDR3 is 13 amino acids. Germline loops: CDR1 SNHLY, CDR2 FYNNEI. Complete variable domain (other parts from reference TRBV2 and TRBJ1-4): EPEVTQTPSHQVTQMGQEVILRCVPISNHLYFYWYRQILGQKVEFLVSFYNNEISEKSEIFDDQFSVERPDGSNFTLKIRSTKLEDSAMYFCASRGGFGEKLFFGSGTQLSVL.

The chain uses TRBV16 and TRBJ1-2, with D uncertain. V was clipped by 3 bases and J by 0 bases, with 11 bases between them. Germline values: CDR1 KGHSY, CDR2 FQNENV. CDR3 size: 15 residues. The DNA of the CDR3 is TGTGCCAGCAGCCAGAGGGCAGAGCCTAACTATGGCTACACCTTC. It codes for CASSQRAEPNYGYTF.

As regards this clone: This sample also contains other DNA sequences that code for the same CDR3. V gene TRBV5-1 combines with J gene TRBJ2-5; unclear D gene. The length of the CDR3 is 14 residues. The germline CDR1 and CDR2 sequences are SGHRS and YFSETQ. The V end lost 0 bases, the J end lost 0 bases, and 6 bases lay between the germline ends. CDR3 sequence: CASSLAGNQETQYF. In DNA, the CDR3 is TGCGCCAGCAGCTTGGCCGGCAACCAAGAGACCCAGTACTTC.

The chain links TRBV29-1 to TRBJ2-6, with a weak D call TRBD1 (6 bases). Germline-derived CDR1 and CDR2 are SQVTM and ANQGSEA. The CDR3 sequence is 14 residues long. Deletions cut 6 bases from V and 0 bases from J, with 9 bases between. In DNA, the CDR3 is TGCAGCGTATCAGGGGTCTCTGGGGCCAACGTCCTGACTTTC. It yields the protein CSVSGVSGANVLTF.

The CDR3 loop is CASSERQGAISIHEQFF. The CDR3 coding sequence is TGTGCCAGCAGTGAAAGACAGGGGGCCATCTCTATCCATGAGCAGTTCTTC. The chain combines TRBV6-1 with TRBJ2-1, with 10 bases lining up with TRBD1. The J segment lost 8 bases and the V segment lost 2 bases, leaving 12 bases of the junction unmatched. The CDR3 spans 17 residues. CDR1 and CDR2 from the germline V gene are MNHNS and SASEGT.

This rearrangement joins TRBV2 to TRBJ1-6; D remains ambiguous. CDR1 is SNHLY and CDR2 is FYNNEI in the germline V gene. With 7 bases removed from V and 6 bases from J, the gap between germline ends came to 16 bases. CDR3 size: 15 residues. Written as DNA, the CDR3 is TGTGCCAGCAATTGGAATTCTGGTCCTAATTCACCCCTCCACTTT. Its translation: CASNWNSGPNSPLHF.